The present T cell receptor (beta chain) was sequenced within a study of blood T cells in healthy people across ages. Using a J-beta primer mix together with a sample-barcoded 5' primer, a second PCR was run for roughly 6 to 12 cycles. MiXCR, run by TCRdb on the 5' RACE reads, gives a single entry per CDR3 protein. This sample carries some 1.5 million distinct CDR3 sequences, 28% of them seen once, and the ten largest clones take over 7%. Investigators took ten milliliters of peripheral blood from every donor. The authors extracted at least 5 micrograms of total RNA per sample. This clonotype was observed a few times. This TCR was recovered from a woman younger than 45 in good health. The source material was blood.

CDR3: CASSVVPSAETQYF. CDR3 sequence (DNA): TGTGCCAGCAGCGTAGTGCCTAGCGCAGAGACCCAGTACTTC. The chain employs TRBV9 and TRBJ2-5, with D tentatively TRBD2 (6 bases). Trimming took 0 bases from V and 4 from J, leaving 10 bases between them. This CDR3 spans 14 amino acids. CDR1 and CDR2 from the germline V gene are SGDLS and YYNGEE.